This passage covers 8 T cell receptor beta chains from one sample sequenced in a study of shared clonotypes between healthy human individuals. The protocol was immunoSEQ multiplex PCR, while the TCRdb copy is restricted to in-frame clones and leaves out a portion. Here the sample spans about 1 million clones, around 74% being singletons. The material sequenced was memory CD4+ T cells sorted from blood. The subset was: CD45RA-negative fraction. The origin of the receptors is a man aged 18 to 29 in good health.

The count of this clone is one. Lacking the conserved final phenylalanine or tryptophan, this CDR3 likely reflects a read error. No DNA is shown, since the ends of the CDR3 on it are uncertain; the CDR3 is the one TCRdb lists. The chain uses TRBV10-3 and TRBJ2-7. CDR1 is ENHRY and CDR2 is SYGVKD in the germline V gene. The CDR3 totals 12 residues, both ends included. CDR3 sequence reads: CAISESGLVYIL.

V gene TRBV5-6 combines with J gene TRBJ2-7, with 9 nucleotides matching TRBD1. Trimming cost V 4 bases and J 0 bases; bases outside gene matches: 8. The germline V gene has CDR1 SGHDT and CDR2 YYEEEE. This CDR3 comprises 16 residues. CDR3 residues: CASSGGTGYSSYEQYF. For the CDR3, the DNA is TGTGCCAGCAGCGGGGGGACAGGGTACAGCTCCTACGAGCAGTACTTC.

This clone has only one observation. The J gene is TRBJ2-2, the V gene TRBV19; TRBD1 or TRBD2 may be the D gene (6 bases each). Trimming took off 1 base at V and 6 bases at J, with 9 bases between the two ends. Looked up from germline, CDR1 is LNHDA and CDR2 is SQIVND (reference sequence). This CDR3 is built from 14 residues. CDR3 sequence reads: CASSIGGAPGELFF. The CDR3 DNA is TGTGCCAGTAGTATAGGGGGGGCCCCCGGGGAGCTGTTTTTT.

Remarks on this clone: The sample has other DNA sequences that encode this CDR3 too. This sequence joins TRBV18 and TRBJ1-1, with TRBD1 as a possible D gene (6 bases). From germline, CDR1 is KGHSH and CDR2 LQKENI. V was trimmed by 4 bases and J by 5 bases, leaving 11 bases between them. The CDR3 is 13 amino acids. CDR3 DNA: TGTGCCAGCTCACAATCAAGGGGGACTGAAGCTTTCTTT. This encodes CASSQSRGTEAFF.

This CDR3 is CAWSSQGHQPQHF. DNA of the CDR3: TGTGCCTGGAGTTCACAGGGACACCAGCCCCAGCATTTT. V is TRBV30 and J is TRBJ1-5; TRBD1 is a possible D gene (6 bases). V shed 2 bases and J shed 7 bases, with 12 bases lying between them. Germline V lookup: CDR1 GTSNPN, CDR2 SVGIG (reference sequence). CDR3 length equals 13 residues.

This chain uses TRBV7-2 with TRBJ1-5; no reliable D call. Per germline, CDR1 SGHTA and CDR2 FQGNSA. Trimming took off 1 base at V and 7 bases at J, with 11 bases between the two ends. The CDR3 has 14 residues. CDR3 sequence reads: CASSLGGGGQPQHF. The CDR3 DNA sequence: TGTGCCAGCAGCTTAGGTGGAGGAGGCCAGCCCCAGCATTTT. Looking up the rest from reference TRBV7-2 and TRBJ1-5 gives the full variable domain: GAGVSQSPSNKVTEKGKDVELRCDPISGHTALYWYRQSLGQGLEFLIYFQGNSAPDKSGLPSDRFSAERTGGSVSTLTIQRTQQEDSAVYLCASSLGGGGQPQHFGDGTRLSIL.

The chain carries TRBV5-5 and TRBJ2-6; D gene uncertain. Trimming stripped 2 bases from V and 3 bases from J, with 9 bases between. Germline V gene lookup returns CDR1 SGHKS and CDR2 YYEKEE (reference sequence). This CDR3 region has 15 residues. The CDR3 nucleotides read TGTGCCAGCAGCTTTCTTGGAAATGGGGCCAACGTCCTGACTTTC. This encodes CASSFLGNGANVLTF. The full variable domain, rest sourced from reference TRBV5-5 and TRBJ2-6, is DAGVTQSPTHLIKTRGQQVTLRCSPISGHKSVSWYQQVLGQGPQFIFQYYEKEERGRGNFPDRFSARQFPNYSSELNVNALLLGDSALYLCASSFLGNGANVLTFGAGSRLTVL.

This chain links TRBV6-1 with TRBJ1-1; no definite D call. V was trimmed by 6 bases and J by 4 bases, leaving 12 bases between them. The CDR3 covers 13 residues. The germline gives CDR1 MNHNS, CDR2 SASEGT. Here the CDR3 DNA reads TGTGCCAGCAGCTGGACCCTCCTCACTGAAGCTTTCTTT. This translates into CASSWTLLTEAFF.